One and the same sample provided the 27 T cell receptor beta chains below, sequenced in a study of T-cell memory formation after mild COVID-19. TCRdb re-derived calls from the 5' RACE reads in MiXCR, one entry per CDR3 protein. In the table there are about 350,000 distinct CDR3 sequences, 12% to 15% of which are singletons. The sequencing input was PBMCs or a T cell subset sorted from them (not recorded which). The receptors here all came from a man younger than 35 who had mild COVID-19 (a few samples of this study predate the infection). Cell type and time point are not known.

This clonotype occurred a few times. CDR3: CASSLAAGEISTQYF. CDR3 in DNA: TGCGCCAGCAGCTTGGCGGCGGGGGAGATTTCGACCCAGTACTTC. V is TRBV5-1 and J is TRBJ2-5; 7 bases are shared with TRBD2. The ends lost 0 bases at V and 7 bases at J; junction bases unmatched: 9. The CDR3 extends over 15 amino acids. Per the germline V gene, CDR1 is SGHRS and CDR2 is YFSETQ.

This chain joins TRBV2 and TRBJ2-7, with D perhaps TRBD1 (5 bases). In germline, CDR1 is SNHLY, CDR2 FYNNEI. The CDR3 spans 13 residues. V was shortened by 3 bases and J by 9 bases, with 15 bases between the two germline ends. The CDR3 DNA follows: TGTGCCAGCAGTGACAGGGCCACGTATCGGCAGTACGTC. Translating gives CASSDRATYRQYV.

This rearrangement joins TRBV5-1 to TRBJ2-5; D is possibly TRBD2 (6 bases). Germline lookup yields CDR1 SGHRS and CDR2 YFSETQ. The CDR3 sequence is 14 residues long. The V and J ends lost 3 bases and 5 bases respectively, with 14 bases between them. The CDR3 is CASSSPGLGETQYF. As DNA, the CDR3 is TGCGCCAGCAGCTCCCCGGGACTGGGGGAGACCCAGTACTTC.

In its sample, this clonotype was seen many times. The J gene is TRBJ1-5, the V gene TRBV4-1; the D gene is possibly TRBD1 (5 bases). Germline lookup yields CDR1 MGHRA and CDR2 YSYEKL. The CDR3 is 16 amino acids. Between the trimmed V and J ends, which lost 3 bases and 9 bases, there was a span of 21 bases. This CDR3 reads CASSQIDMGLAGPQHF. For the CDR3, the DNA is TGCGCCAGCAGCCAGATAGATATGGGGCTGGCGGGGCCCCAGCATTTT.

This clonotype was observed a few times. The genes are TRBV4-3 and TRBJ2-5; 9 bases align to TRBD2. The V gene's germline CDR1 is LGHNA and CDR2 YSLEER. The V and J ends lost 0 bases and 2 bases, in that order; junction bases with no gene match: 1. The CDR3 is 15 amino acids. The CDR3 loop is CASSQDLAGQETQYF. The CDR3 nucleotides read TGCGCCAGCAGCCAAGATCTAGCGGGGCAAGAGACCCAGTACTTC.

This clonotype showed up just a few times. This rearrangement joins TRBV6-2 or TRBV6-3 to TRBJ1-2; D is ambiguous. This CDR3 has 16 amino acids. Germline-derived CDR1 and CDR2 are MNHEY and SVGEGT. Trimming stripped 7 bases from V and 7 bases from J, with 25 bases between. CDR3 loop: CASTWTSDILASGYTF. Here the CDR3 DNA reads TGTGCCAGCACCTGGACCAGTGACATTCTGGCCTCTGGCTACACCTTC.

This clonotype was recorded at least ten times. V and J are TRBV28 and TRBJ2-1; no reliable D call. Deletions cut 3 bases from V and 7 bases from J, with 10 bases between. The V gene's germline CDR1 is MDHEN and CDR2 SYDVKM. This CDR3 spans 13 amino acids. The CDR3: CASSLTVTNEQFF. The CDR3 DNA reads TGTGCCAGCAGTTTGACGGTTACGAATGAGCAGTTCTTC.

The chain joins TRBV5-1 to TRBJ2-1, with 7 bases lining up with TRBD2. The CDR3 length is 15 residues. Germline V gene lookup returns CDR1 SGHRS and CDR2 YFSETQ. After removal of 0 bases from V and 5 bases from J, the junction contained 5 bases not matched to a gene. The CDR3 spells CASSLAGREDNEQFF. The CDR3 coding sequence is TGCGCCAGCAGCTTGGCAGGGAGGGAGGACAATGAGCAGTTCTTC.

This sequence joins TRBV4-3 and TRBJ2-3; D is undetermined. Germline CDR1 is LGHNA and CDR2 is YSLEER. This CDR3 region has 16 residues. V lost 4 bases to trimming and J lost 0 bases, with 14 bases between them. CDR3 DNA: TGCGCCAGCAGCCCTTGGACCGACACTAGCACAGATACGCAGTATTTT. Encoded protein: CASSPWTDTSTDTQYF.

V is TRBV29-1 and J is TRBJ2-1; D gene unclear. The CDR3 has 13 residues. Germline lookup yields CDR1 SQVTM and CDR2 ANQGSEA. V lost 3 bases, J lost 12 bases, and 18 bases lay in between. CDR3 sequence (DNA): TGCAGCGTTGAGTCGGTCATCAGTGGTAGGCAGTTCTTC. Translation gives CSVESVISGRQFF.

This clonotype has just a few counts. The chain joins TRBV30 to TRBJ2-3, with D uncertain. The V and J ends lost 6 bases and 6 bases respectively, with 22 bases between them. This CDR3 spans 15 amino acids. Germline-derived CDR1 and CDR2 are GTSNPN and SVGIG (reference sequence). As DNA, the CDR3 is TGTGCCTGCACGCCCCGACCGGGCCCGAGGGATACGCAGTATTTT. Translated, it gives CACTPRPGPRDTQYF. Looking up the rest from reference TRBV30 and TRBJ2-3 gives the full variable domain: SQTIHQWPATLVQPVGSPLSLECTVEGTSNPNLYWYRQAAGRGLQLLFYSVGIGQISSEVPQNLSASRPQDRQFILSSKKLLLSDSGFYLCACTPRPGPRDTQYFGPGTRLTVL.

This clonotype occurred many times. This rearrangement joins TRBV5-1 to TRBJ2-7; D is ambiguous. The V and J ends lost 4 bases and 3 bases respectively, with 11 bases between them. Germline V gene data show CDR1 as SGHRS and CDR2 as YFSETQ. The CDR3 runs 13 residues. CDR3: CASSPGSNYEQYF. In nucleotides, the CDR3 is TGCGCCAGCAGCCCCGGTTCCAACTACGAGCAGTACTTC. The full variable domain, completed using reference TRBV5-1 and TRBJ2-7, is KAGVTQTPRYLIKTRGQQVTLSCSPISGHRSVSWYQQTPGQGLQFLFEYFSETQRNKGNFPGRFSGRQFSNSRSEMNVSTLELGDSALYLCASSPGSNYEQYFGPGTRLTVT.

This chain links TRBV5-1 with TRBJ1-5; D is unresolved. CDR3 length: 13 residues. Germline V gene lookup returns CDR1 SGHRS and CDR2 YFSETQ. V lost 4 bases and J 5 bases, leaving 10 bases between the germline ends. The CDR3, as DNA: TGCGCCAGCAGCCCCGCCTGGGATCAGCCCCAGCATTTT. Residues: CASSPAWDQPQHF.

There are a few counts of this clonotype. This chain uses TRBV7-6 with TRBJ1-1; no clear D. Germline V lookup: CDR1 SGHVS, CDR2 FNYEAQ. V dropped 5 bases and J dropped 1 base, with 17 bases sitting between them. The CDR3 length is 16 residues. CDR3 loop: CASSPRGGRENTEAFF. In DNA, the CDR3 is TGTGCCAGCAGCCCTCGAGGCGGGAGGGAGAACACTGAAGCTTTCTTT. Full variable domain (missing parts from reference TRBV7-6 and TRBJ1-1): GAGVSQSPRYKVTKRGQDVALRCDPISGHVSLYWYRQALGQGPEFLTYFNYEAQQDKSGLPNDRFSAERPEGSISTLTIQRTEQRDSAMYRCASSPRGGRENTEAFFGQGTRLTVV.

A word on this clonotype: The junction does not match germline at one end; this may be a read error. V and J are TRBV4-1 and TRBJ2-1; no clear D gene. The germline V gene has CDR1 MGHRA and CDR2 YSYEKL. The CDR3 spans 15 residues. The CDR3 protein is CASSQDIGRYNGQFF. CDR3 nucleotides: TGCGCCAGCAGCCAAGATATCGGGCGGTACAATGGGCAGTTCTTC.

This chain joins TRBV20-1 and TRBJ2-2; TRBD2 aligns across 14 bases. CDR3 size: 18 residues. Germline CDR1 is DFQATT and CDR2 is SNEGSKA (reference sequence). The V and J ends lost 1 base and 2 bases, in that order; junction bases with no gene match: 6. CDR3 coding DNA: TGCAGTGCTAGAGGAGGGACTAGCGGGGGCCTTAACACCGGGGAGCTGTTTTTT. Translating gives CSARGGTSGGLNTGELFF.

This chain connects TRBV6-2 or TRBV6-3 to TRBJ2-3; TRBD2 agrees at 7 bases. V lost 9 bases and J lost 0; bases outside the gene matches: 9. Germline CDR1 MNHEY, CDR2 SVGEGT. The CDR3 spans 15 residues. CDR3 in amino acids: CASEKTGGSTDTQYF. The CDR3 DNA is TGTGCCAGTGAAAAGACGGGAGGTAGCACAGATACGCAGTATTTT.

The CDR3 spells CASSIGIDSPNTEAFF. Written as DNA, the CDR3 is TGTGCCAGTAGTATAGGAATCGACAGCCCGAACACTGAAGCTTTCTTT. The chain joins TRBV19 to TRBJ1-1; a weak D match, TRBD1 (5 bases). The CDR3 spans 16 residues. Germline CDR1 is LNHDA and CDR2 is SQIVND (reference sequence). Trimming shortened V by 1 base and J by 1 base, and 13 bases separated the two germline ends. The full variable domain, in which reference TRBV19 and TRBJ1-1 provide the parts outside the CDR3, is DGGITQSPKYLFRKEGQNVTLSCEQNLNHDAMYWYRQDPGQGLRLIYYSQIVNDFQKGDIAEGYSVSREKKESFPLTVTSAQKNPTAFYLCASSIGIDSPNTEAFFGQGTRLTVV.

Written as DNA, the CDR3 is TGTGCCAGCAGCTCCTACGACCGGGATACGCAGTATTTT. It translates to CASSSYDRDTQYF. The chain employs TRBV7-6 and TRBJ2-3; unclear D gene. The germline gives CDR1 SGHVS, CDR2 FNYEAQ. CDR3 size: 13 residues. The V and J ends lost 4 bases and 6 bases respectively, with 11 bases between them.

This clonotype was detected a few times. V gene TRBV3-1 combines with J gene TRBJ2-7, with D perhaps matching TRBD2 (6 bases). Trimming cost V 1 base and J 6 bases, with 13 bases left between them. Germline CDR1 is LGHDT and CDR2 is YNNKEL (reference sequence). CDR3 length: 14 residues. CDR3 sequence reads: CASSQGMRAGEQYV. CDR3 in DNA: TGTGCCAGCAGCCAAGGGATGCGAGCGGGCGAGCAGTACGTC.

V and J are TRBV4-1 and TRBJ2-7; a weak D match, TRBD1 (6 bases). V lost 0 bases and J lost 11, with 17 bases in between. Per the germline V gene, CDR1 is MGHRA and CDR2 is YSYEKL. This CDR3 is 14 amino acids long. This CDR3 is CASSQDGQGTAKYF. The CDR3 DNA sequence: TGCGCCAGCAGCCAAGATGGCCAGGGGACGGCAAAGTACTTC.

V and J are TRBV25-1 and TRBJ2-5, with D unclear. CDR3 length: 13 residues. The V end was cut by 3 bases, the J end by 4 bases, with 9 bases between. The germline CDR1 and CDR2 sequences are MGHDK and SYGVNS. The CDR3 region has the DNA TGTGCCAGCAGTGACCGTGACGGAGAGACCCAGTACTTC. This sequence encodes CASSDRDGETQYF.

This clonotype has at least ten counts. The chain couples TRBV5-1 to TRBJ1-2; TRBD1 matches 10 bases. The CDR3 is 15 amino acids. CDR1 and CDR2 (germline): SGHRS, YFSETQ. Unmatched junction bases numbered 10, after V lost 4 bases and J lost 7 bases. In nucleotides, the CDR3 is TGCGCCAGCAGCGGCCGAGACAGGGGGCCCGGTGGCTACACCTTC. It specifies CASSGRDRGPGGYTF. Looking up the rest from reference TRBV5-1 and TRBJ1-2 gives the full variable domain: KAGVTQTPRYLIKTRGQQVTLSCSPISGHRSVSWYQQTPGQGLQFLFEYFSETQRNKGNFPGRFSGRQFSNSRSEMNVSTLELGDSALYLCASSGRDRGPGGYTFGSGTRLTVV.

This chain uses TRBV3-1 with TRBJ1-4; 9 bases map to TRBD1. CDR3 length equals 15 residues. With V trimmed by 3 bases and J by 7 bases, 6 bases remained unmatched. CDR1 is LGHDT, CDR2 YNNKEL, per germline (reference sequence). The chain's CDR3 is CASSQAGQGFEKLFF. DNA of the CDR3: TGTGCCAGCAGCCAGGCGGGACAGGGCTTTGAAAAACTGTTTTTT. Supplemented by reference TRBV3-1 and TRBJ1-4, the full variable domain reads DTAVSQTPKYLVTQMGNDKSIKCEQNLGHDTMYWYKQDSKKFLKIMFSYNNKELIINETVPNRFSPKSPDKAHLNLHINSLELGDSAVYFCASSQAGQGFEKLFFGSGTQLSVL.

In this sample, this clonotype turned up a few times. This sequence joins TRBV27 and TRBJ1-5; 8 bases fit TRBD1. CDR1 and CDR2 (germline): MNHEY, SMNVEV (reference sequence). With V trimmed by 6 bases and J by 6 bases, 10 bases remained unmatched. CDR3 length: 15 residues. The CDR3 DNA follows: TGTGCCAGCAGCCACTCTGTCCAGGGGGCTCAGCCCCAGCATTTT. It encodes CASSHSVQGAQPQHF.

The chain is built from TRBV20-1 and TRBJ2-3, with 7 bases identical to TRBD1. This CDR3 is built from 16 residues. Per the germline V gene, CDR1 is DFQATT and CDR2 is SNEGSKA (reference sequence). Unmatched junction bases numbered 8, after V lost 1 base and J lost 1 base. CDR3 residues: CSARARDSGRTDTQYF. In DNA form, the CDR3 reads TGCAGTGCTAGAGCCCGGGACAGCGGACGCACAGATACGCAGTATTTT.

CDR3 in DNA: TGCAGTGCTAGAGATGGTGGTAGACAAATAAATTCACCCCTCCACTTT. Its protein product is CSARDGGRQINSPLHF. The chain joins TRBV20-1 to TRBJ1-6, with D unresolved. From germline, CDR1 is DFQATT and CDR2 SNEGSKA (reference sequence). V dropped 0 bases and J dropped 7 bases, with 16 bases sitting between them. CDR3 length equals 16 residues.